This T cell receptor beta chain was documented in a study of metastatic and nonmetastatic thyroid tumors. This clone was found many times. Every patient was untreated before thyroid surgery. From the PCR reads, TCRdb re-called clones with MiXCR. This repertoire shows about 38,000 clones, about 24% found once; its top ten account for 9.6%. Germline-derived CDR1 and CDR2 are MDHEN and SYDVKM. Between the trimmed V and J ends, which lost 2 bases and 6 bases, there was a span of 11 bases. The length of the CDR3 is 14 residues. The chain employs TRBV28 and TRBJ2-1; D ambiguous. Sample: blood. This sequence originates from a female donor with papillary thyroid cancer or a benign thyroid nodule (not recorded which). Some clones in this sample may be carry-over from other donors' samples. Here the CDR3 reads CASSLLPNINEQFF. DNA for the CDR3: TGTGCCAGCAGTTTACTCCCGAATATCAATGAGCAGTTCTTC. Supplemented by reference TRBV28 and TRBJ2-1, the full variable domain reads DVKVTQSSRYLVKRTGEKVFLECVQDMDHENMFWYRQDPGLGLRLIYFSYDVKMKEKGDIPEGYSVSREKKERFSLILESASTNQTSMYLCASSLLPNINEQFFGPGTRLTVL.